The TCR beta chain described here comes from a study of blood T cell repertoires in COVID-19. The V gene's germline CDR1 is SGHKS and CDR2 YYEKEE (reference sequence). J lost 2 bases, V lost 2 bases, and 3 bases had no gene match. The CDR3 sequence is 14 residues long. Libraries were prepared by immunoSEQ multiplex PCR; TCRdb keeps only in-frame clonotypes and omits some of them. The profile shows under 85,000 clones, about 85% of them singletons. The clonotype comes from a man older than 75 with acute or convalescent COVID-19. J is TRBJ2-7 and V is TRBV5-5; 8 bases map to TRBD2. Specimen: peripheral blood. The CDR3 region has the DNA TGTGCCAGCAGCTTCGGACTAGCCACCTACGAGCAGTACTTC. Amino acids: CASSFGLATYEQYF.